The rows below give T cell receptor beta chains drawn from one sample of a study of Siglec-9 on CD8 T cells in melanoma. Some clones are missing from TCRdb's copy, which holds only in-frame ones; the method was immunoSEQ multiplex PCR. The sample lists around 35,000 clones; 80% to 85% were seen once. Sequences were obtained from Siglec-9- CD8+ T cells sorted from blood. These receptors all come from a human donor in good health. The CDR3 runs from the conserved cysteine through the conserved F or W. A D gene is named only where the DNA matches it firmly. Size values are once, few and many counts, or a class for expanded clones, and some rows have none.

J,V,D,size,CDR3,DNA
TRBJ2-7,TRBV7-9,-,-,CASSLLADGEEQYF,TGTGCCAGCAGCCTTTTGGCAGACGGGGAAGAGCAGTACTTC
TRBJ1-2,TRBV21-1,-,few,CATSEGWHYGYTF,TGTGCCACTTCGGAGGGTTGGCACTATGGCTACACCTTC
TRBJ2-1,TRBV7-9,TRBD2,-,CASSLVSGGISYNEQFF,TGTGCCAGCAGCTTAGTTTCCGGGGGGATCTCCTACAATGAGCAGTTCTTC
TRBJ2-7,TRBV4-2,-,-,CASSWASDSYEQYF,TGTGCCAGCAGCTGGGCTAGCGACTCCTACGAGCAGTACTTC
TRBJ1-3,TRBV4-1,-,-,CASSPRFSGNTIYF,TGCGCCAGCAGTCCGCGATTCTCTGGAAACACCATATATTTT
TRBJ2-7,TRBV28,-,-,CAITKGLAYEQYF,TGTGCCATCACCAAGGGGCTCGCGTACGAGCAGTACTTC
TRBJ2-7,TRBV9,TRBD2,-,CASSVAGGDDEQYF,TGTGCCAGCAGCGTAGCTGGGGGGGATGACGAGCAGTACTTC
TRBJ1-1,TRBV7-9,TRBD1,few,CASSFFRDRDTEAFF,TGTGCCAGCAGCTTTTTCCGGGACAGAGACACTGAAGCTTTCTTT
TRBJ1-1,TRBV21-1,-,-,CASSKVLQGYTEAFF,TGTGCCAGCAGCAAAGTATTACAGGGCTACACTGAAGCTTTCTTT
TRBJ2-3,TRBV5-1,-,-,CASGYSDTQYF,TGCGCCAGCGGATACTCAGATACGCAGTATTTT